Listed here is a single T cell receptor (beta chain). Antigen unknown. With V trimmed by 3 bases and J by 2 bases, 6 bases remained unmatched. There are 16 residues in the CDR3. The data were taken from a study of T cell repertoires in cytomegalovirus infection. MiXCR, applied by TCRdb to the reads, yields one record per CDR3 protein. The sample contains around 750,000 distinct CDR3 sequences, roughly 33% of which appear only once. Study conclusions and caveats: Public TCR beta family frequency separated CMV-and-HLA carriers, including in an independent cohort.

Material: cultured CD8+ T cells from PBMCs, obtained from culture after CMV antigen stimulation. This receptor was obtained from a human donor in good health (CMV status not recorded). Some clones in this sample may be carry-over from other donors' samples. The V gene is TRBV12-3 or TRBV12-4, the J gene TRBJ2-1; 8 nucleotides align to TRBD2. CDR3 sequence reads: CASSFLAGGTYNEQFF. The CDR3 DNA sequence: TGTGCCAGCAGTTTTTTGGCGGGGGGAACCTACAATGAGCAGTTCTTC.